The TCR beta chain under discussion was sequenced for a study of T cell repertoires in cytomegalovirus infection. Across the study: HLA-B-restricted CMV epitopes that are well studied were used alongside recently identified HLA-C-restricted ones. Carrying CMV and the relevant HLA type showed in public TCR beta signatures. General study points: Dominating the ex vivo response were TCR beta clonotypes that were CMV-specific and HLA-C-restricted.

The V gene lost 3 bases and the J gene lost 1 base, with 11 bases spanning the gap. CDR3 size: 15 residues. CDR1 and CDR2 from the germline V gene are SGHTA and FQGNSA. TCRdb reprocessed the reads via MiXCR and lists one record per CDR3 protein. The sample contains 380,000 or so distinct CDR3 sequences, about 35% of which appear only once. For this clonotype: Its target is unknown.

This receptor was taken from a human donor in good health (CMV status not recorded). Some clones in this sample may be carry-over from other donors' samples. V usage is TRBV7-2 and J usage is TRBJ2-3, with D unresolved. This material consisted of cultured PBMCs, taken from culture after CMV antigen stimulation. In DNA, the CDR3 is TGTGCCAGCAGCTTGCTCGGGCAGCGCACAGATACGCAGTATTTT. Amino acids: CASSLLGQRTDTQYF. Complete variable domain (other parts from reference TRBV7-2 and TRBJ2-3): GAGVSQSPSNKVTEKGKDVELRCDPISGHTALYWYRQSLGQGLEFLIYFQGNSAPDKSGLPSDRFSAERTGGSVSTLTIQRTQQEDSAVYLCASSLLGQRTDTQYFGPGTRLTVL.